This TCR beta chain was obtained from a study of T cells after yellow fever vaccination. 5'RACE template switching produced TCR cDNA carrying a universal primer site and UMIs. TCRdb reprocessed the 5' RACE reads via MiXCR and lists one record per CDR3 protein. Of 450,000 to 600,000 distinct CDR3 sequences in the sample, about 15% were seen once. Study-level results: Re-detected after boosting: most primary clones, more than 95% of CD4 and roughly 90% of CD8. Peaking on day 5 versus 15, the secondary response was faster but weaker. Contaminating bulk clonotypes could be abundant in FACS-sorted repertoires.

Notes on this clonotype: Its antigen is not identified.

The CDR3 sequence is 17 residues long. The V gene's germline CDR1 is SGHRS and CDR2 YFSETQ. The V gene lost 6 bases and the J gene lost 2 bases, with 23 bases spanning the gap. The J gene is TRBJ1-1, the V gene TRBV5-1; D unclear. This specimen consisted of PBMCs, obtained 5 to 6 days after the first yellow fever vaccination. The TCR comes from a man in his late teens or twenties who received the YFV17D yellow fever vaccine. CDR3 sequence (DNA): TGCGCCAGCAAATCGTACCTTCTCGGCGGGTACAACACTGAAGCTTTCTTT. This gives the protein CASKSYLLGGYNTEAFF.